Each of the 13 T cell receptor beta chains below was sequenced from the same sample in a study of T cell responses to AZD1222 COVID-19 vaccine. Repertoires were generated with immunoSEQ multiplex PCR, while TCRdb's copy carries only in-frame clones and drops some. The sample includes some 150,000 clones, around 94% of them seen just once. This specimen consisted of peripheral blood, obtained on day 0 of AZD1222 vaccination. Receptor source: an adult in good health.

This rearrangement joins TRBV19 to TRBJ2-2; D is undetermined. Germline CDR1 is LNHDA and CDR2 is SQIVND (reference sequence). The V end lost 8 bases, the J end lost 4 bases, and 11 bases lay between the germline ends. The CDR3 runs to 13 residues. CDR3 protein: CASAPLSTGELFF. The CDR3 DNA reads as TGTGCCAGTGCCCCCCTTAGCACCGGGGAGCTGTTTTTT.

The V gene is TRBV12-3 or TRBV12-4, the J gene TRBJ1-1, with TRBD1 identical over 7 bases. Unmatched junction bases numbered 6, after V lost 6 bases and J lost 5 bases. The CDR3 covers 13 residues. The CDR3 DNA is TGTGCCAGCAGCGTGGGACAGTTTACTGAAGCTTTCTTT. It yields the protein CASSVGQFTEAFF.

The chain uses TRBV11-2 and TRBJ2-7; 10 bases are shared with TRBD2. The trim removed 1 base at V and 5 bases at J, leaving 8 bases unmatched. CDR1 and CDR2 (germline): SGHAT, FQNNGV. The CDR3 extends over 16 amino acids. CDR3: CASSLGRLAGVDEQYV. The CDR3 nucleotides read TGTGCCAGCAGCTTAGGGAGGCTAGCGGGAGTCGACGAGCAGTACGTC.

The gene calls are TRBV6-4 and TRBJ1-2; 8 nucleotides match TRBD1. V lost 3 bases, J lost 8 bases, and 11 bases stayed unmatched. The germline gives CDR1 MRHNA, CDR2 SNTAGT. The CDR3 has 15 amino acids. CDR3: CASSELGDRPSGYTF. CDR3 sequence (DNA): TGTGCCAGCAGTGAACTAGGGGACAGGCCGAGCGGCTACACCTTC.

The chain carries TRBV5-1 and TRBJ2-1; 8 nucleotides align to TRBD1. The CDR3 loop spans 16 amino acids. Germline V gene data show CDR1 as SGHRS and CDR2 as YFSETQ. V dropped 0 bases and J dropped 12; count of bases not matched to a gene: 14. The DNA of the CDR3 is TGCGCCAGCAGCTTGGCCCCTAGGACAGGGTATAGTGCGCAGTTCTTC. Translation: CASSLAPRTGYSAQFF.

The chain carries TRBV5-1 and TRBJ1-1, with D maybe TRBD1 (6 bases). The CDR3 sequence is 14 residues long. Per the germline V gene, CDR1 is SGHRS and CDR2 is YFSETQ. V was cut by 4 bases and J by 0 bases, with 10 bases left in between. CDR3 in DNA: TGCGCCAGCAGCGGGGGCACGATGAACACTGAAGCTTTCTTT. It specifies CASSGGTMNTEAFF.

This rearrangement joins TRBV19 to TRBJ2-1, with D maybe TRBD2 (5 bases). Germline CDR1 LNHDA, CDR2 SQIVND (reference sequence). V gave up 2 bases and J gave up 5 bases, with 13 bases separating them. The CDR3 has 15 amino acids. In nucleotides, the CDR3 is TGTGCCAGTAGTATAAGATGGGGAGACCACAATGAGCAGTTCTTC. Amino acid sequence: CASSIRWGDHNEQFF.

The CDR3, as DNA: TGCGCCAGCAGCCCCGGGACAGAGAACACCGGGGAGCTGTTTTTT. Encoded protein: CASSPGTENTGELFF. The rearrangement links TRBV5-1 to TRBJ2-2, with TRBD1 matching over 7 bases. After removal of 4 bases from V and 1 base from J, the junction contained 4 bases not matched to a gene. The CDR3 spans 15 residues. Germline V gene data show CDR1 as SGHRS and CDR2 as YFSETQ.

The chain has TRBV6-1 and TRBJ1-5; D possibly corresponds to TRBD1 (6 bases). The CDR3 spans 14 residues. Deletions cut 2 bases from V and 5 bases from J, with 10 bases between. Germline-derived CDR1 and CDR2 are MNHNS and SASEGT. CDR3 nucleotides: TGTGCCAGCAGTGAACAGGGGAGGTATCAGCCCCAGCATTTT. Translating it yields CASSEQGRYQPQHF.

The chain joins TRBV14 to TRBJ2-3; D may be TRBD2 (6 bases). CDR1 and CDR2 (germline): SGHDN, FVKESK. CDR3 length: 13 residues. V lost 4 bases and J lost 6, with 11 bases in between. The CDR3 loop reads CASSRDFGDTQYF. The DNA for the CDR3 is TGTGCCAGCAGCCGGGACTTTGGGGATACGCAGTATTTT.

This clone appeared a single time. The genes are TRBV2 and TRBJ2-5, with D uncertain. In germline, CDR1 is SNHLY, CDR2 FYNNEI. The CDR3 is 11 amino acids. V was pared by 0 bases and J by 6 bases, with 2 bases between. This CDR3 reads CASSEAQTQYF. Here the CDR3 DNA reads TGTGCCAGCAGTGAAGCACAGACCCAGTACTTC.

The rearrangement joins TRBV19 to TRBJ1-3; 9 nucleotides line up with TRBD1. V gave up 3 bases and J gave up 2 bases; unmatched junction bases: 5. Germline CDR1 LNHDA, CDR2 SQIVND (reference sequence). This CDR3 has 16 amino acids. The CDR3 spells CASSIPRTGAGNTIYF. The CDR3 bases are TGTGCCAGTAGTATCCCAAGGACAGGGGCTGGAAACACCATATATTTT.

The chain couples TRBV10-3 to TRBJ1-4; a possible D gene is TRBD1 (5 bases). The length of the CDR3 is 16 residues. The V and J ends lost 3 bases and 0 bases respectively, with 11 bases between them. Per the germline V gene, CDR1 is ENHRY and CDR2 is SYGVKD. CDR3 loop: CAISDSRVPTNEKLFF. CDR3 sequence (DNA): TGTGCCATCAGTGATTCCAGGGTACCAACTAATGAAAAACTGTTTTTT.